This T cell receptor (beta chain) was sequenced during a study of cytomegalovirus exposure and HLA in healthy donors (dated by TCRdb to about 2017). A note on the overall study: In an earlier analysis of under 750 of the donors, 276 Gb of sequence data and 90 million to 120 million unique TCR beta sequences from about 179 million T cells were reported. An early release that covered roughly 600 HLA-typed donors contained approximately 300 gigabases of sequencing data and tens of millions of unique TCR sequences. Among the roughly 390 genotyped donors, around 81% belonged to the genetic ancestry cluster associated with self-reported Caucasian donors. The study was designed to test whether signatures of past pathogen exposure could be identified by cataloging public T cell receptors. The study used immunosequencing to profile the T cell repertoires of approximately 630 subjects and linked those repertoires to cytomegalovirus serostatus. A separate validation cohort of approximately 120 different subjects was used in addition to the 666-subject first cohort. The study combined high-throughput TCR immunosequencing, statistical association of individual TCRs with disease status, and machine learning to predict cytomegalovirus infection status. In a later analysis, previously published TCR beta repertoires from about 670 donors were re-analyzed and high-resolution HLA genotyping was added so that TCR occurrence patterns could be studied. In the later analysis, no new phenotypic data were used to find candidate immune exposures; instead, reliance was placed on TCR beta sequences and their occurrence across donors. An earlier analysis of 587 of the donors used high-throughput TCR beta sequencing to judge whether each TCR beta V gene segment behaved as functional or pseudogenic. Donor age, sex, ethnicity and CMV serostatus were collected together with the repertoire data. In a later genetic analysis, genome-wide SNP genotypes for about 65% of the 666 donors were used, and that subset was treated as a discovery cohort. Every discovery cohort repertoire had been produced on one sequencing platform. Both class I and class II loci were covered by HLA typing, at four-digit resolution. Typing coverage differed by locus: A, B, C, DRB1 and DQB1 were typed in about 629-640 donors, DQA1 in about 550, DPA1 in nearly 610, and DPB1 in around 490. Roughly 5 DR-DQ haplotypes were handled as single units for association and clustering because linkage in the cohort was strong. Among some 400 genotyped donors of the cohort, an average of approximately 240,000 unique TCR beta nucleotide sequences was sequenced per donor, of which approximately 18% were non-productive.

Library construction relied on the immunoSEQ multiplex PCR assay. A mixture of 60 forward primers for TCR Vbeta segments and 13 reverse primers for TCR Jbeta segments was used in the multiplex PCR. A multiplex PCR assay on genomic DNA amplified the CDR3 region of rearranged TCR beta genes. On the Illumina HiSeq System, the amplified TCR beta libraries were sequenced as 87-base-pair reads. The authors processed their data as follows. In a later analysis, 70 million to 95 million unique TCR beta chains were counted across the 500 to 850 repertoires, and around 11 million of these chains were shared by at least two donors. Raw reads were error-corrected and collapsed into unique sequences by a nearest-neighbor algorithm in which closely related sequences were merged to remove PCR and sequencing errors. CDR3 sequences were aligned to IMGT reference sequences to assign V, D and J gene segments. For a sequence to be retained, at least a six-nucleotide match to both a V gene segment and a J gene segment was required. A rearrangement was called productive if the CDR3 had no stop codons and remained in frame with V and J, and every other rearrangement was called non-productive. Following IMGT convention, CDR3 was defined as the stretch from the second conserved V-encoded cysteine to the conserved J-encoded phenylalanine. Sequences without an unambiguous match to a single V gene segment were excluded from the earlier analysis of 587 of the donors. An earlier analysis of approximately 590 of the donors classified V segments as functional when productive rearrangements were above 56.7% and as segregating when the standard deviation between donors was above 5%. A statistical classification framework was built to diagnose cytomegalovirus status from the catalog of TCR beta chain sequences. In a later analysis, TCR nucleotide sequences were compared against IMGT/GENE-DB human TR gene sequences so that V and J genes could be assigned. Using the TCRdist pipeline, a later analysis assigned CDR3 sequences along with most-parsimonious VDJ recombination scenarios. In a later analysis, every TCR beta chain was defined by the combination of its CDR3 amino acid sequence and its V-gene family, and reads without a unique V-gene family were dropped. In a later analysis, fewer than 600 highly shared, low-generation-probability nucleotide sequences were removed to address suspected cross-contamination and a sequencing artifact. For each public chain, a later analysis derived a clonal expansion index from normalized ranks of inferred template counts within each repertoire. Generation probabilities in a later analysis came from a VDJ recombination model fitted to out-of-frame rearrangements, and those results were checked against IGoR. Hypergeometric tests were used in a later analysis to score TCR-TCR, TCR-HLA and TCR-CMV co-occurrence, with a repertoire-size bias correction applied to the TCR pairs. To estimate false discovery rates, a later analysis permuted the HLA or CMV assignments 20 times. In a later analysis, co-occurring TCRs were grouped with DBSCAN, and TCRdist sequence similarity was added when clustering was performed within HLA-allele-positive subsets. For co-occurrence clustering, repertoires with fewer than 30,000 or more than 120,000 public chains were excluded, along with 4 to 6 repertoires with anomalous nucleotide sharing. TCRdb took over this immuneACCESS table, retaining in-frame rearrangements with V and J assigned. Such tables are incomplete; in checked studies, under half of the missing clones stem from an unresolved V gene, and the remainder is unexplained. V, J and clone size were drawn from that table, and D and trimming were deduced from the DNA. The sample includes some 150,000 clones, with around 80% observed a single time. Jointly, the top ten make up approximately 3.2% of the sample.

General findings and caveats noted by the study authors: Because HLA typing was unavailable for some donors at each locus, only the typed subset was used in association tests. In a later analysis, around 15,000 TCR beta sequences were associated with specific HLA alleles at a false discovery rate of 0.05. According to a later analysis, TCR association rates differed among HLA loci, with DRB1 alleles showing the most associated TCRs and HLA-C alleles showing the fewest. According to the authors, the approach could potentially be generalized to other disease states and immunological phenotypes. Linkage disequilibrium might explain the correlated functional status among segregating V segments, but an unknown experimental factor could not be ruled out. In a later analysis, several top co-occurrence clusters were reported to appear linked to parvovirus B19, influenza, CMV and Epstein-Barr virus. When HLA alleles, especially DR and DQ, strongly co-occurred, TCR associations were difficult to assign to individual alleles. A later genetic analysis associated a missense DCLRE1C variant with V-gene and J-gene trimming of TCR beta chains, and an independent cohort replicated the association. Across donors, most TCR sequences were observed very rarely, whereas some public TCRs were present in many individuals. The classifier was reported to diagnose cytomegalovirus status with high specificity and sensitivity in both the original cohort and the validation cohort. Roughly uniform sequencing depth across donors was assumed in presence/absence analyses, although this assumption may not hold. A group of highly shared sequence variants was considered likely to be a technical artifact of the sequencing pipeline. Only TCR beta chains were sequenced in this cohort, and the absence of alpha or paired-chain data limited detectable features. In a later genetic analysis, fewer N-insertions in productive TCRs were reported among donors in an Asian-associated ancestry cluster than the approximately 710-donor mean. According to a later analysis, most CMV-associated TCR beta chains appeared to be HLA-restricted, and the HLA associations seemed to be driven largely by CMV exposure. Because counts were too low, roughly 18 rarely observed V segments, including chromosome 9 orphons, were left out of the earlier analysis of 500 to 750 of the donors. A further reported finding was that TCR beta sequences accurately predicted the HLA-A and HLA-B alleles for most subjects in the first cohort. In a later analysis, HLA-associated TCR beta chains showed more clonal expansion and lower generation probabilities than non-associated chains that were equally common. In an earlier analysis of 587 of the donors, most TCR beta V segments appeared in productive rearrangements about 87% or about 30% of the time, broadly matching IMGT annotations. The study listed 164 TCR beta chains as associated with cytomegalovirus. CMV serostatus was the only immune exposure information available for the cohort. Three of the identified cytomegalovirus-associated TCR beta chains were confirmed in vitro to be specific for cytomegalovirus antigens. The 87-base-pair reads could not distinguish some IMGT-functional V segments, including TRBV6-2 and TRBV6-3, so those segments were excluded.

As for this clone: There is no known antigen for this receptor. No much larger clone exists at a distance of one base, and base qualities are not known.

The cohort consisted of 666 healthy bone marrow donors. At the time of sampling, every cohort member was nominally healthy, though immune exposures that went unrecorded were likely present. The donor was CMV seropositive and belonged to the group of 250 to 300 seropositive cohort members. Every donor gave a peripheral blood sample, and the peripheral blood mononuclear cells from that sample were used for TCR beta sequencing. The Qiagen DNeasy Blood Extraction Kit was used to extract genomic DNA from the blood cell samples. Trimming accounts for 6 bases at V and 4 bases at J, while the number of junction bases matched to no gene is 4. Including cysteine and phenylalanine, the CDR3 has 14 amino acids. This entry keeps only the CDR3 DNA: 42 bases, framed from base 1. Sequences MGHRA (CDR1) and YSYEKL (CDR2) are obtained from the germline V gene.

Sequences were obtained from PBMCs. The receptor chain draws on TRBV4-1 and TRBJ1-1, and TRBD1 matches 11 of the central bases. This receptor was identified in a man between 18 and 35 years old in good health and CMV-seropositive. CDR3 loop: CASRAGQGGTEAFF. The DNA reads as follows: TGCGCCAGCAGGGCGGGACAGGGGGGCACTGAAGCTTTCTTT.